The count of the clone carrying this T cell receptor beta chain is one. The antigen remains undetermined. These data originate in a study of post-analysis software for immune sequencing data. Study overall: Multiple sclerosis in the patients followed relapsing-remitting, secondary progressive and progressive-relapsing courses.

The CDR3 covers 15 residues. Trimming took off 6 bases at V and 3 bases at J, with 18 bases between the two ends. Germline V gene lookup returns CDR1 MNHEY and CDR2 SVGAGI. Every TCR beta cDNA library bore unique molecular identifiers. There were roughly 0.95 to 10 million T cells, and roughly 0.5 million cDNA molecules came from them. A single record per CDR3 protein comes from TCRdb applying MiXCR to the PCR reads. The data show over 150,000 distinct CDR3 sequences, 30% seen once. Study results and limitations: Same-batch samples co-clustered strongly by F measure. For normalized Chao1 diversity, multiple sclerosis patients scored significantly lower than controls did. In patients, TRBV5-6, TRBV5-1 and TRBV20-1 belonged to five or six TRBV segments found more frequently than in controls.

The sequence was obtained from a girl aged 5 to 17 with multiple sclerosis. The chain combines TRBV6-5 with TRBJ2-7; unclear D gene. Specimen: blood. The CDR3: CASRLGPFGRYEQYF. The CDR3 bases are TGTGCCAGCAGGCTGGGCCCGTTTGGCCGCTACGAGCAGTACTTC.